This TCR beta chain was sequenced during a study of shared clonotypes between healthy human individuals. Some clones are missing from TCRdb's copy, which holds only in-frame ones; the method was immunoSEQ multiplex PCR. The sample consists of roughly 650,000 clones, 95% to 98% of them appearing once. The sample taken for sequencing was naive CD4+ T cells sorted from blood. Documented subset: CD45RA+ positively selected. The source is a woman in her thirties in good health.

The CDR3 sequence is CASSFGGTDYEQYF. The DNA of the CDR3 is TGTGCCAGCAGCTTCGGCGGGACTGACTACGAGCAGTACTTC. This chain uses TRBV5-4 with TRBJ2-7; D possibly corresponds to TRBD2 (6 bases). Germline V lookup: CDR1 SGHNT, CDR2 YYREEE (reference sequence). V gave up 2 bases and J gave up 3 bases, with 12 bases separating them. There are 14 residues in the CDR3.